This T cell receptor (beta chain) was observed in a study of T cell responses to AZD1222 COVID-19 vaccine. Study-level information: Researchers grouped second doses given at about 4 or about 12 weeks into one pool.

A word on this clone: Its cognate antigen is unknown.

CDR3 size: 12 residues. The ends were cut back, 6 bases at V and 9 bases at J, with 9 bases in the middle. Data came from immunoSEQ multiplex PCR; TCRdb stores just in-frame clones and leaves some out. Found here are 180,000 or so clones, 88% of them singletons; the top ten hold approximately 7.7%. Overall study findings and caveats: Among the donors, most were white British and more were female, and clonal diversity was possibly underestimated. Every sample of the repertoires postdated the peak T cell response. Regions left unmutated in variants are reportedly the target of nearly half of spike-specific TCRs.

Source: peripheral blood, taken on day 0 of AZD1222 vaccination. V gene TRBV12-3 or TRBV12-4 combines with J gene TRBJ1-6; D perhaps matches TRBD1 (5 bases). This clonotype was sampled from an adult in good health. In DNA form, the CDR3 reads TGTGCCAGCAGGGGGGACGGTTCACCCCTCCACTTT. Residues: CASRGDGSPLHF.